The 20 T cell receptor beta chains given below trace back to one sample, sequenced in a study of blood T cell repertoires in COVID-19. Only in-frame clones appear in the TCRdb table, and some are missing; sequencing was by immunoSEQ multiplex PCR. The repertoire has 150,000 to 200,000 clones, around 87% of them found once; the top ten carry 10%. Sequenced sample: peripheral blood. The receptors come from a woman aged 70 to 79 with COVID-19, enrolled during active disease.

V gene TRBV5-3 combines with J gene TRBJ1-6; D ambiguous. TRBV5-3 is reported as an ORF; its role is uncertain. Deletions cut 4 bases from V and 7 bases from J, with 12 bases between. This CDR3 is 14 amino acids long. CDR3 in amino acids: CARSPALGNSPLHF. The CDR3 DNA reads TGTGCCAGAAGCCCAGCTTTGGGCAATTCACCCCTCCACTTT.

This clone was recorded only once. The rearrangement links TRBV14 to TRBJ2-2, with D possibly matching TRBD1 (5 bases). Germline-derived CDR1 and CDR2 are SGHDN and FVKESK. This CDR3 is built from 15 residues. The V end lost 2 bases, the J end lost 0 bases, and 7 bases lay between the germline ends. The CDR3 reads CASSQSTANTGELFF. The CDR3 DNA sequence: TGTGCCAGCAGCCAATCGACAGCGAACACCGGGGAGCTGTTTTTT.

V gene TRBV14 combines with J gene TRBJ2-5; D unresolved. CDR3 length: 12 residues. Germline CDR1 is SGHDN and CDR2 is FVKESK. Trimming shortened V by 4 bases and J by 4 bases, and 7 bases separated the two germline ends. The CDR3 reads CASSPTSETQYF. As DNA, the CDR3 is TGTGCCAGCAGCCCAACATCAGAGACCCAGTACTTC.

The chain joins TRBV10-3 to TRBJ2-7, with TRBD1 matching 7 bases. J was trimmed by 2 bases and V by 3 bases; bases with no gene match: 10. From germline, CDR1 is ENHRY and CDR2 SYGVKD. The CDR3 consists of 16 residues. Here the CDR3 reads CAISDRQGLSAYEQYF. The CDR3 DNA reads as TGTGCCATCAGTGACCGACAGGGTCTCTCCGCCTACGAGCAGTACTTC.

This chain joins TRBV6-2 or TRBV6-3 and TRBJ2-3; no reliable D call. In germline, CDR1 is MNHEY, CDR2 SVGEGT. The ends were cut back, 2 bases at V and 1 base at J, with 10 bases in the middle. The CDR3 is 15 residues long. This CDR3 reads CASSYEHGGTDTQYF. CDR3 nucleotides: TGTGCCAGCAGTTACGAACACGGAGGCACAGATACGCAGTATTTT.

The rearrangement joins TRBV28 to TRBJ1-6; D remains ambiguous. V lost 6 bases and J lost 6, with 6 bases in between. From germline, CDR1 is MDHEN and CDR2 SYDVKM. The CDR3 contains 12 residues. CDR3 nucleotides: TGTGCCAGCAGCGTCAGTAATTCACCCCTCCACTTT. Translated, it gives CASSVSNSPLHF.

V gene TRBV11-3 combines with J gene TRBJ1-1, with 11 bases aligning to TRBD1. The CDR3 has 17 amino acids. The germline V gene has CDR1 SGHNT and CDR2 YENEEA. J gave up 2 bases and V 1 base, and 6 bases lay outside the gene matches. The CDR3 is CASSLGPGTGGNTEAFF. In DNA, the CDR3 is TGTGCCAGCAGCTTAGGCCCCGGGACAGGGGGTAACACTGAAGCTTTCTTT.

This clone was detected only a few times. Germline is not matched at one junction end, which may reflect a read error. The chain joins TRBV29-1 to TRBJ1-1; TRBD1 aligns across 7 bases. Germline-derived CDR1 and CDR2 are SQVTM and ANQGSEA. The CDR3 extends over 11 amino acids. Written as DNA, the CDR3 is TGCAGCGTTGAAGACGTGGACAGGCTAGATTTT. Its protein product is CSVEDVDRLDF.

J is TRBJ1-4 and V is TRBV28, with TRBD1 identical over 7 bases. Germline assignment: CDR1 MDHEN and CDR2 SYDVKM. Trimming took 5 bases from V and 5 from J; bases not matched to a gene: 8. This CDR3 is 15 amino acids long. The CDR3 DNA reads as TGTGCCAGCAGTCTCCCGACAGGGCCAAATGAAAAACTGTTTTTT. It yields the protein CASSLPTGPNEKLFF.

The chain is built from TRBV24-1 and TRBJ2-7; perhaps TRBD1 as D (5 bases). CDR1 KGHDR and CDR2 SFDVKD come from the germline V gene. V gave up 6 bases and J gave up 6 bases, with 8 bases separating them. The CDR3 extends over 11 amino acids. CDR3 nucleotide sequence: TGTGCCACCAGTAGGGGCCGCGAGCAGTACTTC. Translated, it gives CATSRGREQYF.

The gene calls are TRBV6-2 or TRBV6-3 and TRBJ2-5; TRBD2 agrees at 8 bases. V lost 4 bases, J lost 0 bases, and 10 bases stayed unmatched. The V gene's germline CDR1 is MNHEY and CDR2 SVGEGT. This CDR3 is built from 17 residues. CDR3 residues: CASSWTPGGGHQETQYF. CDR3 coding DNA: TGTGCCAGCAGTTGGACCCCCGGCGGGGGGCACCAAGAGACCCAGTACTTC.

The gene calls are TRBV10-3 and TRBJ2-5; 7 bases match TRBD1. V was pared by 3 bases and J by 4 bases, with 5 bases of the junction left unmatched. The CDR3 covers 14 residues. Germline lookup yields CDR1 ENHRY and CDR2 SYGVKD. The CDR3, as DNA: TGTGCCATCAGTGATGGGGCAGGGGGAGAGACCCAGTACTTC. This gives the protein CAISDGAGGETQYF.

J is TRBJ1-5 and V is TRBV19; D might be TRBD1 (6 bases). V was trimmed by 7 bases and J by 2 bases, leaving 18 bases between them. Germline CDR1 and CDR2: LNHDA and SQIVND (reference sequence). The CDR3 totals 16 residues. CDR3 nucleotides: TGTGCCAGTACGAGGGGGTGGAAGGTGGGCAATCAGCCCCAGCATTTT. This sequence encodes CASTRGWKVGNQPQHF.

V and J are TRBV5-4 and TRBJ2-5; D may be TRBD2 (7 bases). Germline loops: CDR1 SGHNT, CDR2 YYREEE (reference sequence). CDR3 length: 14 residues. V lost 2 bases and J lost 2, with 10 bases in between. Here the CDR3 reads CASSLGGGQETQYF. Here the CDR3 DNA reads TGTGCCAGCAGCTTAGGGGGGGGACAAGAGACCCAGTACTTC.

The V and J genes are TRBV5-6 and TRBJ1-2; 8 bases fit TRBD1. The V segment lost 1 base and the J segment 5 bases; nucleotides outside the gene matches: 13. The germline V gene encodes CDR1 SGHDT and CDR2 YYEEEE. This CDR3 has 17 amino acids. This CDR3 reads CASSLLYQGADSYGYTF. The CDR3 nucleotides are TGTGCCAGCAGCTTGTTGTATCAGGGGGCTGACTCGTATGGCTACACCTTC.

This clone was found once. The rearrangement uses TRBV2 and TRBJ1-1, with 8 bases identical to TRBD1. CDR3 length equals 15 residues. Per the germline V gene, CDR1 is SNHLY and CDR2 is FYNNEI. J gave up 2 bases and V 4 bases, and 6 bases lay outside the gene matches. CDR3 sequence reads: CASSARTGKNTEAFF. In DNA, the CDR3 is TGTGCCAGCAGTGCTAGGACAGGGAAAAACACTGAAGCTTTCTTT. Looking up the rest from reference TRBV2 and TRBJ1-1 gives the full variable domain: EPEVTQTPSHQVTQMGQEVILRCVPISNHLYFYWYRQILGQKVEFLVSFYNNEISEKSEIFDDQFSVERPDGSNFTLKIRSTKLEDSAMYFCASSARTGKNTEAFFGQGTRLTVV.

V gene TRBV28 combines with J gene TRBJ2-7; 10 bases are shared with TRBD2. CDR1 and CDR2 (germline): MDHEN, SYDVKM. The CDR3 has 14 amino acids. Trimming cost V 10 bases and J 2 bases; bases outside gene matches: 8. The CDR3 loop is CATQTSGYPYEQYF. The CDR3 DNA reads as TGTGCCACCCAGACTAGCGGGTATCCCTACGAGCAGTACTTC.

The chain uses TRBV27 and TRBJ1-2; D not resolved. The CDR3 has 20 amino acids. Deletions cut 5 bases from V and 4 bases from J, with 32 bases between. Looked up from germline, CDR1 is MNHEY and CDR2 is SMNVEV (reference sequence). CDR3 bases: TGTGCCAGCAGTGTCGGCGGAGGAATGGGCAGCTTCACCCGGATCTATGGCTACACCTTC. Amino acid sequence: CASSVGGGMGSFTRIYGYTF.

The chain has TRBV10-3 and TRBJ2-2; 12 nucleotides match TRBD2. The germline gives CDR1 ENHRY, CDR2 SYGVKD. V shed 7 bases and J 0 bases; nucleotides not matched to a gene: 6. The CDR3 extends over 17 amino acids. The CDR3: CAITRTSGETNTGELFF. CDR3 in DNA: TGTGCCATCACCAGGACTAGCGGGGAGACGAACACCGGGGAGCTGTTTTTT.

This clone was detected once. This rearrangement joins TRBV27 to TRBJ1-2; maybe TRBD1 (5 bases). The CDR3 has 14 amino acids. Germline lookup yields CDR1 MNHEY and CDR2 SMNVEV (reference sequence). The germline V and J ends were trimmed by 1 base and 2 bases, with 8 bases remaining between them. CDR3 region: CASSLYPGNYGYTF. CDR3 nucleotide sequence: TGTGCCAGCAGTTTATACCCAGGGAACTATGGCTACACCTTC.